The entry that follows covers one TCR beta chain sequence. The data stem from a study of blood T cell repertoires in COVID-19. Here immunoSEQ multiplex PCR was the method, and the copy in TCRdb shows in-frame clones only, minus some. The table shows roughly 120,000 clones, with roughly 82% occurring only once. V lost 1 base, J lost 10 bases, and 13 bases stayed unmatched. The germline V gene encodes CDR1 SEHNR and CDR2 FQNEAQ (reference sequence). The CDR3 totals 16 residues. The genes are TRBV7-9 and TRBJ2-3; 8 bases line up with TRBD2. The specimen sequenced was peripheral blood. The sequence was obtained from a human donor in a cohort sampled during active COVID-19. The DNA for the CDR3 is TGTGCCAGCAGCTTAGGACGGGGGGGCGTTGGATACGCGCAGTATTTT. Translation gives CASSLGRGGVGYAQYF.